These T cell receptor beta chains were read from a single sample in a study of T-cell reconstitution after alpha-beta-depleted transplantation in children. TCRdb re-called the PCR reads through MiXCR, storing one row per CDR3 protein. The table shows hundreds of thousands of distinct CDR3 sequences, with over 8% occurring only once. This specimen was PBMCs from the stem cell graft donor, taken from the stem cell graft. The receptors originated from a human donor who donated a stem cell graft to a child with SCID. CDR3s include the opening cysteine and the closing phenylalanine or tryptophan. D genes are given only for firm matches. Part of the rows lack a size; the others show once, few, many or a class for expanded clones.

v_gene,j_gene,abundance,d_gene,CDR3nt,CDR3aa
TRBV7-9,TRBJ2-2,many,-,TGTGCCAGCAGCCGGGGGACTCCCGGGGAGCTGTTTTTT,CASSRGTPGELFF
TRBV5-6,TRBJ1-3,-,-,TGTGCCAGCAGCCGGCGGGAGGGGAGAAACACCATATATTTT,CASSRREGRNTIYF
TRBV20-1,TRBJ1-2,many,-,TGCAGTGCGGAAAACCCATCGGCTAACTATGGCTACACCTTC,CSAENPSANYGYTF
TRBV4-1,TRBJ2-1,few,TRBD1,TGCGCCAGCAGCCAGGAACGACAGGGTCTTGAGCAGTTCTTC,CASSQERQGLEQFF
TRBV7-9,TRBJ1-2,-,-,TGTGCCAGCAGGGCTCCGGTGGACAGCTATGGCTACACCTTC,CASRAPVDSYGYTF
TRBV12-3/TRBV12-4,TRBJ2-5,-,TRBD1,TGTGCCAGCACTCCGGGACAGCAAGAGACCCAGTACTTC,CASTPGQQETQYF
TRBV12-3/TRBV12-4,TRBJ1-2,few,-,TGTGCCAGCAGTTTTGGGGGAGCTAACTATGGCTACACCTTC,CASSFGGANYGYTF
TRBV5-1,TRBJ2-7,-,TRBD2,TGCGCCAGCAGCTTGGAAGTAGCGGGGGGGTCCTACGAGCAGTACTTC,CASSLEVAGGSYEQYF
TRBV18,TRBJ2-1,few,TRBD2,TGTGCCAGCTCACCACCGGGACTAGCGGGGGCTAATGAGCAGTTCTTC,CASSPPGLAGANEQFF
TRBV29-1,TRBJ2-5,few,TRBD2,TGCAGCGTCACGGGGGGGCCTCGGGGTATTCAGTACTTC,CSVTGGPRGIQYF
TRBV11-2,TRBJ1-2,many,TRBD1,TGTGCCAGCAGTAATACAGGGGGGGACTATGGCTACACCTTC,CASSNTGGDYGYTF
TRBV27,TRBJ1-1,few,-,TGTGCCAGCAGCAAAACTGGACAGAAATACATGAACACTGAAGCTTTCTTT,CASSKTGQKYMNTEAFF
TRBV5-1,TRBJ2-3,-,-,TGCGCCAGCAGCTTGGCCCAGTTAGTGGGAGATACGCAGTATTTT,CASSLAQLVGDTQYF
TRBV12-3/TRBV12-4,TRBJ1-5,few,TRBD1,TGTGCCAGCAGTCCCCGATGGGGACAGAAAAATCAGCCCCAGCATTTT,CASSPRWGQKNQPQHF
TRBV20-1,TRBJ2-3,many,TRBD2,TGCAGCTACACCGGGACTAGTGACCCGGATACGCAGTATTTT,CSYTGTSDPDTQYF
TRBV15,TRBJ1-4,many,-,TGTGCCACCAGCAGAGATTTGTCAGCCTTGGAAAAACTGTTTTTT,CATSRDLSALEKLFF
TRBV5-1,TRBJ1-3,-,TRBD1,TGCGCCAGCAGCGGCGGGACAGGGGGAAACACCATATATTTT,CASSGGTGGNTIYF
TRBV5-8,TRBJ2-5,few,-,TGTGCCAGCAGCTCATCGGGACGCGGCCGGGAGACCCAGTACTTC,CASSSSGRGRETQYF
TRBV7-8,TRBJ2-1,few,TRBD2,TGTGCCAGCAGCGACGCCGGGACTAGCGTTGGGCAGTTCTTC,CASSDAGTSVGQFF
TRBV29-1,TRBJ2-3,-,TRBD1,TGCAGCTTACAGGGGGCAGCAGATACGCAGTATTTT,CSLQGAADTQYF
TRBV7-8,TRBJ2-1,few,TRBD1,TGTGCCAGCAGCTTAGTTCTGGACAGGGTATACAATGAGCAGTTCTTC,CASSLVLDRVYNEQFF
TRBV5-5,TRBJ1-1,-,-,TGTGCCAGCAGCATGGACACCTCTACCCTTAACACTGAAGCTTTCTTT,CASSMDTSTLNTEAFF
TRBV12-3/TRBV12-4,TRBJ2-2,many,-,TGTGCCAGCAGTTTGGAGGGGGGCGCGGGCGGGGAGCTGTTTTTT,CASSLEGGAGGELFF
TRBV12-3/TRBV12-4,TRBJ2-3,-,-,TGTGCCAGCAGTTGGGGGAAGGGTACGCAGTATTTT,CASSWGKGTQYF
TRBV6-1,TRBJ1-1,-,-,TGTGCCAGCAGTGAATCAGGGTCTGAAGCTTTCTTT,CASSESGSEAFF
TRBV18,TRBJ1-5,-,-,TGTGCCAGCTCACCAGAAGTTAGCAATCAGCCCCAGCATTTT,CASSPEVSNQPQHF
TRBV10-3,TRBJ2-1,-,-,TGTGCCATCAGAACTGGACAGACGTACAATGAGCAGTTCTTC,CAIRTGQTYNEQFF
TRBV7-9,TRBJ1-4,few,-,TGTGCCAGCAGCTCCGACCTAGCGGGGGGTGAAAAACTGTTTTTT,CASSSDLAGGEKLFF
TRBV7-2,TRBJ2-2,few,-,TGTGCCAGCAGCTTAAGGTCAGGGGTTCCTTCCGCCGGGGAGCTGTTTTTT,CASSLRSGVPSAGELFF
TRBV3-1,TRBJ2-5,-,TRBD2,TGTGCCAGCAGCCAAGCCCCCAGGGCGGGGGAAGAGACCCAGTACTTC,CASSQAPRAGEETQYF
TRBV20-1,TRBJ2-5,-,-,TGCAGTGCCCCCCGTGAGGGAGGGACCCAGTACTTC,CSAPREGGTQYF
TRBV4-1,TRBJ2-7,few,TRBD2,TGCGCCAGCAGCCAAGATTCTAGCGGGGGGACCTTGGGGTACGAGCAGTACTTC,CASSQDSSGGTLGYEQYF
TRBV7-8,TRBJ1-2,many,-,TGTGCCAGCAGCTTAGCCCCCCTCGGGTATGGCTACACCTTC,CASSLAPLGYGYTF
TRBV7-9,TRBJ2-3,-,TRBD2,TGTGCCAGCAGCCCGAGGACTAGAGGACTCACAGATACGCAGTATTTT,CASSPRTRGLTDTQYF
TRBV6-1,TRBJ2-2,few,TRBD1,TGTGCCAGCAGCCAATCCGGACAGGGACCTAACGGGGAGCTGTTTTTT,CASSQSGQGPNGELFF
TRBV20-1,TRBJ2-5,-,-,TGCAGTGCTAGTCATGCTTCGGCGGTGGAAGAGACCCAGTACTTC,CSASHASAVEETQYF
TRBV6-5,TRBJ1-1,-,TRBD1,TGTGCCAGCAGTTCCTGGGACAGAACGAACACTGAAGCTTTCTTT,CASSSWDRTNTEAFF
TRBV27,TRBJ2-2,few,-,TGTGCCAGCACCGAATCGCGGGGCACCGGGGAGCTGTTTTTT,CASTESRGTGELFF
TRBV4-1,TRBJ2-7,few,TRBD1,TGCGCCAGCAGCCAAATGGTATCGGGACAGGGAATCGAGCAGTACTTC,CASSQMVSGQGIEQYF
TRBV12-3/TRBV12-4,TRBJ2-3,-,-,TGTGCCAGCAAATTAGGTCTCACGCAGTATTTT,CASKLGLTQYF
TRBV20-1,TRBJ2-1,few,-,TGCAGTGCTAGAGATGTGGGGGGGCTTCTGGATGAGCAGTTCTTC,CSARDVGGLLDEQFF
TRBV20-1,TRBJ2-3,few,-,TGCAGTGCCCAACGATCGGGTGCAGATACGCAGTATTTT,CSAQRSGADTQYF
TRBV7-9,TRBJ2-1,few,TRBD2,TGTGCCAGCAGCCAGGGACTAGCGGAGCTCGAGGAGCAGTTCTTC,CASSQGLAELEEQFF
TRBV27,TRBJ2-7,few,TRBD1,TGTGCCAGCGCACCGGGACAGGTCCCCTCCTACGAGCAGTACTTC,CASAPGQVPSYEQYF
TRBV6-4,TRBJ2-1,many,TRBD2,TGTGCCAGCAGTGTAGCGGGGGGGAACAATGAGCAGTTCTTC,CASSVAGGNNEQFF
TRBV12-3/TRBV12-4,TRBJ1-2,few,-,TGTGCCAGCAGTTACCCCGGCAGGTCCCATGGCTACACCTTC,CASSYPGRSHGYTF
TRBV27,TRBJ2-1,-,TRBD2,TGTGCCAGCAGTCATTCACTAGCGGGGGACTCCTACAATGAGCAGTTCTTC,CASSHSLAGDSYNEQFF
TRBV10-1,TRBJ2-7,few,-,TGCGCCAGCAGTGCCGGGGTGAGGAGGAGGAGTCCCCTACTCTACGAGCAGTACTTC,CASSAGVRRRSPLLYEQYF
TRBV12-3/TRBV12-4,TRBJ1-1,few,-,TGTGCCAGCACCCCAAGGAGTGGTAACACTGAAGCTTTCTTT,CASTPRSGNTEAFF
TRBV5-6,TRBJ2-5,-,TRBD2,TGTGCCAGCAGCGAACCGGGGGGAGTCGGAGAGACCCAGTACTTC,CASSEPGGVGETQYF
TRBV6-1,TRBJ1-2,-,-,TGTGCCAGCAGTAAACAGGCTACTAACTATGGCTACACCTTC,CASSKQATNYGYTF
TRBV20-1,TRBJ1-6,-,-,TGCAGTGCGGGCAGGGATTGGTATAATTCACCCCTCCACTTT,CSAGRDWYNSPLHF
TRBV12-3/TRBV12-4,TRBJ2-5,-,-,TGTGCCAGCGCCCGGGGGGCCCTGGAGACCCAGTACTTC,CASARGALETQYF
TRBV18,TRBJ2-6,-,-,TGTGCCAGCTCACCACAGGGGGACGGGGCCAACGTCCTGACTTTC,CASSPQGDGANVLTF
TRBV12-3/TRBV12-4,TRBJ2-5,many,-,TGTGCCAGCAGCAACTACGGCCGAGAGACCCAGTACTTC,CASSNYGRETQYF
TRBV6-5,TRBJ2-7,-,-,TGTGCCAGCAGTTCAGCTGGGGCTGGCGAGCAGTACTTC,CASSSAGAGEQYF
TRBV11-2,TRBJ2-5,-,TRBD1,TGTGCCAGCAGCTACGACAGGGGTTCGGAGACCCAGTACTTC,CASSYDRGSETQYF
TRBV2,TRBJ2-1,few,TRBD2,TGTGCCAGCAGTGAAGTGGGTAGCGGGGGGGCTTATTACAATGAGCAGTTCTTC,CASSEVGSGGAYYNEQFF
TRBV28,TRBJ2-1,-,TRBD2,TGTGCCAGCAGTGACCAACCTTCGGGGGGTGAGCAGTTCTTC,CASSDQPSGGEQFF